The 2 T cell receptor beta chains in this list originate from one sample, sequenced in a study of blood T cell repertoires in COVID-19. Sequencing was performed with immunoSEQ multiplex PCR; in TCRdb, only in-frame clones are kept and a portion is missing. The sample includes roughly 250,000 clones, approximately 85% of them seen just once. The specimen was PBMCs or T cells enriched from blood (not recorded which). Source of these receptors: a woman in her twenties or thirties who had recovered from COVID-19.

V is TRBV3-1 (or the pseudogene TRBV3-2) and J is TRBJ2-5, with a possible D match to TRBD2 (6 bases). Germline V gives CDR1 LGHDT, CDR2 YNNKEL (reference sequence). V shed 5 bases and J shed 5 bases, with 15 bases lying between them. This CDR3 spans 14 amino acids. The CDR3 DNA reads as TGTGCCAGCAGCTTCCGGGGCGCGGGGGAGACCCAGTACTTC. Translating it yields CASSFRGAGETQYF.

The V gene is TRBV4-1, the J gene TRBJ2-4; the D gene is possibly TRBD1 (6 bases). V was cut by 1 base and J by 0 bases, with 13 bases left in between. The germline CDR1 and CDR2 sequences are MGHRA and YSYEKL. The CDR3 sequence is 17 residues long. The CDR3 sequence is CASSQVKQGQAKNIQYF. The CDR3 DNA is TGCGCCAGCAGCCAAGTGAAGCAGGGGCAAGCCAAAAACATTCAGTACTTC.